The clone carrying this TCR beta chain has just a few counts. This record belongs to a study of blood T cells in healthy people across ages. The CDR3 consists of 16 residues. With 0 bases removed from V and 4 bases from J, the gap between germline ends came to 15 bases. Germline CDR1 SGDLS, CDR2 YYNGEE. Alongside a J-beta primer mix, a sample-barcoded 5' primer served in a second PCR lasting 7 to 11 cycles. One entry per CDR3 protein, called by TCRdb with MiXCR from the 5' RACE reads. The table records 800,000 to 950,000 distinct CDR3 sequences, 25% to 30% of them present only once. The data also belong to a second study, concerning T cells of mothers and their children.

The V call is TRBV9, the J call TRBJ2-3, with D possibly matching TRBD2 (5 bases). The source material was blood. The TCR comes from a woman aged 40 to 50 in good health. The CDR3 here is CASSVVSSSMPDTQYF. The CDR3 DNA reads as TGTGCCAGCAGCGTAGTATCTAGCTCGATGCCAGATACGCAGTATTTT.